This TCR beta chain was found in a study of T cells in Graves' hyperthyroidism and ophthalmopathy. Findings and limits, study-wide: Most thyroid-expanded clonotypes above 0.001 were also found in blood.

Many counts were recorded for this clonotype. No antigen is known for it. CDR1 and CDR2 (germline): MNHNS, SASEGT. The ends were cut back, 2 bases at V and 5 bases at J, with 12 bases in the middle. There are 14 residues in the CDR3. Regions amplified from RNA transcripts were the TCR beta CDR3 regions. Using the HTBI primer set, a first-round RT-PCR was run on the TCR CDR3. Each CDR3 protein gets one entry after TCRdb re-called the multiplex PCR reads with MiXCR. The sample shows fewer than 650,000 distinct CDR3 sequences, about 15% of them seen only once. Disease duration was under 3 months in the ophthalmopathy patients, who also had a Clinical Activity Score of at least 3 and a NOSPECS grade of at least 4. Patients having uncontrolled infection, another autoimmune disease, pregnancy or lactation were not included. The authors took PBMCs from roughly 9.7 ml fresh peripheral blood.

The sequence came from a woman between 35 and 50 years old with Graves' ophthalmopathy. The chain carries TRBV6-1 and TRBJ1-1; D call uncertain. The sequenced sample consisted of blood. CDR3 coding DNA: TGTGCCAGCAGTGAAAGGCTACATACAACTGAAGCTTTCTTT. This translates into CASSERLHTTEAFF.